This TCR beta chain was recovered during a study of breast tumors, draining lymph nodes, adjacent tissues. Samples came from axillary lymph nodes draining the breast cancer. The CDR3 consists of 14 residues. Germline V gene data show CDR1 as SEHNR and CDR2 as FQNEAQ (reference sequence). After removal of 7 bases from V and 2 bases from J, the junction contained 4 bases not matched to a gene. Broader study findings: Data fit most tumor T cells coming from lymph node, expanding in tumor. Compared with basal-like, luminal-like tumors shared significantly more repertoire with nontumor tissue. Tumor T cell lymph node origin was a supported hypothesis, not proven. Compared with lymph nodes, tumors were less diverse; compared with nontumor tissue, more.

TCRdb passed the multiplex PCR reads through MiXCR, listing each CDR3 protein once. The sample shows approximately 150,000 distinct CDR3 sequences, about 33% of them seen only once. In the case of this clonotype: No antigen is known for it.

The chain is built from TRBV7-9 and TRBJ2-3; 9 bases match TRBD1. Sequences were obtained from axillary lymph node tissue. This TCR was recovered from a female donor with breast cancer. Some clones in this sample may be carry-over from other donors' samples. DNA for the CDR3: TGTGCCAGCAATGACAGGGGGAACACAGATACGCAGTATTTT. Its protein is CASNDRGNTDTQYF.